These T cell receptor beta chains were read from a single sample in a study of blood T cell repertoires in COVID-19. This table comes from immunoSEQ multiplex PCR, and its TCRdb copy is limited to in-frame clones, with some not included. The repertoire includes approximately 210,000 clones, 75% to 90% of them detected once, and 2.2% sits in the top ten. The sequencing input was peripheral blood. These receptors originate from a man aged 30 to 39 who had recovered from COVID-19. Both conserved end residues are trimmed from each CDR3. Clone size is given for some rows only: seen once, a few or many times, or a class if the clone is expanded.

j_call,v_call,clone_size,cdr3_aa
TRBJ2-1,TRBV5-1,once,ASSLPGTTSPTGSSYNEQF
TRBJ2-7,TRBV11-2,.,ASSSLLGQGTAAYEQY
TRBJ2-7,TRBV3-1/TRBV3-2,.,ASSLSWTGENEQY
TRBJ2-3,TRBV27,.,ASRIRTQATDTQY
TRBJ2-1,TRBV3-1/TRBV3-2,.,ASSGRQSSYNEQF
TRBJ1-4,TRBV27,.,ASSNGGFSEKLF
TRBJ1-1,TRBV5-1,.,ASSFDSQNTEAF
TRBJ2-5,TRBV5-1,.,ASSFLGQYQETQY
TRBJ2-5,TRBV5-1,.,ASSLGLAGDPEETQY
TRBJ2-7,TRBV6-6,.,ASSSGLAGAGEQY
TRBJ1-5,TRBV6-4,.,ASSDLGWGGYQPQH
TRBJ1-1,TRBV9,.,ASSPHHGKTEAF
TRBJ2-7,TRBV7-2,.,ASSKDRDAFWEQY
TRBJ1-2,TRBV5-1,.,ASSLRGGDAYGYT
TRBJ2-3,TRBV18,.,ASSFDRGLADTQY
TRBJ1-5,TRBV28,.,ASSLPDRGGQPQH
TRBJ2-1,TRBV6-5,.,ASSLTLNEQF
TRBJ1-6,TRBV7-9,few,ASSFTRGNSPLH
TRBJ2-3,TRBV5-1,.,ASSLGGGGPSTDTQY
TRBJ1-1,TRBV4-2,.,ASSGGDTEAF
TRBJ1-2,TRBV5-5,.,ASSFGGNYGYT
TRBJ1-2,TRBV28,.,ASSSPGEGHGYT
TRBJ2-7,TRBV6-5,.,ASSRQGANEQY
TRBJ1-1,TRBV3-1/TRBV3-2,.,ASSQDHRGYTEAF
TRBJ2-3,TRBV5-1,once,ASSLAGRTSGSTDTQY
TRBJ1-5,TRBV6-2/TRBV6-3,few,ASSYWGTGLEQPQH
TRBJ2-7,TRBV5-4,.,ASSLPGAYEQY
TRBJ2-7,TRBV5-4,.,ASSLSWRGSSYEQY
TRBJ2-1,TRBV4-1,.,ASSQERREQF
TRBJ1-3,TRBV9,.,ASSVEGEGNTIY
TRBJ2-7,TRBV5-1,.,ASRTEMVYEQY
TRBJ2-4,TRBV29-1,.,SVEEGQGAHIQY
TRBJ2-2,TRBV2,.,ASSEGTATGELF
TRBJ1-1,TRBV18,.,ASSPPGTVNTEAF
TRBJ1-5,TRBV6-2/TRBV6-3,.,ASSFSGGNHQPQH
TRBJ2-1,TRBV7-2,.,ASSFPNEQF
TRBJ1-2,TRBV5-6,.,ASSPRVAYGYT
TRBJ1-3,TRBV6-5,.,ASSYRVYGNTIY
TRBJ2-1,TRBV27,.,ASMRRQGTNEQF
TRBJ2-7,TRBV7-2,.,AARWDTSYEQY
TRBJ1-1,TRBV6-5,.,ASSYRQGRTEAF
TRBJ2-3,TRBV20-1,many,SASSPNGQY
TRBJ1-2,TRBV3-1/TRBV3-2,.,ASSAHDPRVYGYT
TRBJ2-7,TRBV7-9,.,ASSEATGASYEQY
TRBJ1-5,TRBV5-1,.,ASSLAPDSHPQH
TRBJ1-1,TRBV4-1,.,ASSQPMSRFGTEAF
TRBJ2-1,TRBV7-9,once,ASSYRGSGDGEQF
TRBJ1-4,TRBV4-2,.,ASSQGAREAEKLF
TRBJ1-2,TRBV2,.,ASSEAGTVYGYT
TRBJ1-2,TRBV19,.,ASSIPTGTGEHGYT
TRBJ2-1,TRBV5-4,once,ASSIQGFEQF
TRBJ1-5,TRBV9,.,ASSVAGGNQPQH
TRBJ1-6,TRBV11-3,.,ASSPEDRECVSYNSPLH
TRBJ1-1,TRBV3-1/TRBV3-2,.,ASSYGGTEAF
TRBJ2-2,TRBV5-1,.,ASSGTSGEYTGELF
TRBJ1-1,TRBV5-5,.,ASSLSFRQGVTKAF
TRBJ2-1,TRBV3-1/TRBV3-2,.,ASNGLAGGRLEQF
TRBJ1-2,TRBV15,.,ATSKPERGDYGYT
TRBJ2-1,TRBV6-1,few,ASSDEEGTYNEQF
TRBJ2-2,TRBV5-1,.,ASSLQDTGELF